Described below is a single TCR beta chain sequence and its context. As yet, its antigen is unknown. Naive CD8 cells lacked CD45RO and underwent positive selection for CCR7, leaving out terminally differentiated effector memory CD45RA+ cells. All donors were healthy HIV-negative adults lacking recent acute infections or vaccinations. The deep-level immunoSEQ assay was used. Clones were read by immunoSEQ multiplex PCR, and TCRdb kept only the in-frame ones, dropping some. The sample consists of around 560,000 clones, roughly 95% of them appearing once. These data come from a study of shared clonotypes between healthy human individuals. General study points: Shared across a handful of donors were around 5% of the naive CD4 clonotypes. Generally, naive subsets came out with larger estimated richness than memory subsets.

Germline V gives CDR1 MGHRA, CDR2 YSYEKL. This CDR3 is built from 16 residues. Germline trimming cut 0 bases from V and 2 bases from J; bases unmatched to any gene: 2. The clonotype originates from a woman aged 30 to 39 in good health. The specimen sequenced was naive CD8+ T cells sorted from blood. This chain connects TRBV4-1 to TRBJ1-3, with 9 bases matching TRBD1. This chain's CDR3 is CASSQDRTGAGNTIYF. The CDR3 nucleotides are TGCGCCAGCAGCCAAGATCGGACAGGGGCTGGAAACACCATATATTTT.